This T cell receptor beta chain was found in a study of technical replicates of blood from a handful of donors. V lost 2 bases, J lost 0 bases, and 11 bases lay in between. Germline V gene sequence: CDR1 LGHNA, CDR2 YNFKEQ. There are 15 residues in the CDR3. Generated by immunoSEQ multiplex PCR, the TCRdb table keeps only in-frame clones and is missing some. The sample lists around 67,000 clones, 80% to 95% occurring once. Sequencing was performed on T cells isolated from PBMCs. This sequence was found in a human donor in good health. The chain couples TRBV4-2 to TRBJ2-7; D ambiguous. CDR3 loop: CASSQSTEISYEQYF. CDR3 DNA: TGTGCCAGCAGCCAATCGACGGAGATCTCCTACGAGCAGTACTTC.